Shown below are 25 T cell receptor beta chains from a single sample sequenced in a study of T-cell memory formation after mild COVID-19. TCRdb reprocessed the 5' RACE reads via MiXCR and lists one record per CDR3 protein. The sample yields 90,000 to 130,000 distinct CDR3 sequences, over 15% seen once. What was sequenced was PBMCs or a T cell subset sorted from them (not recorded which). These receptor sequences come from a man younger than 35 who had mild COVID-19 (a few samples of this study predate the infection). Cell type and time point are not known.

This clonotype occurred a few times. V is TRBV20-1 and J is TRBJ1-1, with 12 bases matching TRBD1. Trimming took 5 bases from V and 4 from J; bases not matched to a gene: 8. This CDR3 is built from 15 residues. Looked up from germline, CDR1 is DFQATT and CDR2 is SNEGSKA (reference sequence). The chain's CDR3 is CSARTSGQGATEAFF. The CDR3 DNA sequence: TGCAGTGCTCGTACCTCGGGACAGGGGGCCACTGAAGCTTTCTTT.

There are a few counts of this clonotype. This chain uses TRBV6-5 with TRBJ1-1, with D perhaps TRBD1 (5 bases). CDR3 length: 14 residues. The V gene lost 6 bases and the J gene lost 1 base, with 12 bases spanning the gap. The germline gives CDR1 MNHEY, CDR2 SVGAGI. The CDR3 coding sequence is TGTGCCAGCAGCCGGCGCAGGGCGAACACTGAAGCTTTCTTT. It is translated as CASSRRRANTEAFF.

This clonotype came up many times. The J gene is TRBJ1-2, the V gene TRBV5-6, with D perhaps TRBD1 (6 bases). The CDR3 consists of 15 residues. V was clipped by 5 bases and J by 4 bases, with 18 bases between them. CDR1 SGHDT and CDR2 YYEEEE come from the germline V gene. In DNA form, the CDR3 reads TGTGCCAGCAGTCTGAGGGGGGTTGGAAGCTATGGCTACACCTTC. Protein product: CASSLRGVGSYGYTF.

This clonotype was found a few times. The chain uses TRBV2 and TRBJ2-7, with D hard to call. The CDR3 totals 15 residues. CDR1 and CDR2 from the germline V gene are SNHLY and FYNNEI. V lost 4 bases to trimming and J lost 0 bases, with 13 bases between them. The CDR3 DNA sequence: TGTGCCAGCAGTGCGACGATCCTGCGCTCCTACGAGCAGTACTTC. Protein sequence: CASSATILRSYEQYF.

This clonotype was detected only a few times. This sequence joins TRBV10-1 and TRBJ1-1; D remains unclear. The CDR3 sequence is 14 residues long. CDR1 and CDR2 from the germline V gene are WNHNN and SYGVQD (reference sequence). V was trimmed by 3 bases and J by 1 base, leaving 9 bases between them. The CDR3 protein is CASSDGGPNTEAFF. The CDR3, as DNA: TGCGCCAGCAGTGACGGTGGCCCGAACACTGAAGCTTTCTTT.

The chain carries TRBV20-1 and TRBJ1-2; the match to TRBD1 covers 11 bases. The germline gives CDR1 DFQATT, CDR2 SNEGSKA (reference sequence). This CDR3 has 13 amino acids. CDR3 DNA: TGCAGCACTCCGGGGACAGGGGGAGTTGGCTACACCTTC. This sequence encodes CSTPGTGGVGYTF.

This clonotype was recorded once. The J gene is TRBJ2-5, the V gene TRBV9, with TRBD1 matching 8 bases. Germline CDR1 SGDLS, CDR2 YYNGEE. The V and J ends lost 1 base and 2 bases, in that order; junction bases with no gene match: 10. This CDR3 contains 17 residues. The CDR3 here is CASSVSPGGRRQETQYF. CDR3 DNA sequence: TGTGCCAGCAGCGTATCCCCAGGGGGCAGGAGGCAAGAGACCCAGTACTTC.

The chain couples TRBV6-6 to TRBJ2-7; possibly TRBD2 for D (5 bases). Per germline, CDR1 MNHNY and CDR2 SVGAGI (reference sequence). CDR3 length: 16 residues. V dropped 2 bases and J dropped 5 bases, with 19 bases sitting between them. In DNA form, the CDR3 reads TGTGCCAGCAGTTACCAAGGTCCCTCCTCGGGGAACGAGCAGTACGTC. It translates to CASSYQGPSSGNEQYV.

The V and J genes are TRBV6-2 or TRBV6-3 and TRBJ2-5; D unresolved. Per the germline V gene, CDR1 is MNHEY and CDR2 is SVGEGT. V was shortened by 6 bases and J by 2 bases, with 19 bases between the two germline ends. The CDR3 runs to 16 residues. CDR3 amino acids: CASSRRMALGQETQYF. The CDR3 DNA reads TGTGCCAGCAGCCGACGCATGGCTCTAGGGCAAGAGACCCAGTACTTC.

This clonotype came up a few times. The chain links TRBV4-1 to TRBJ2-1, with TRBD1 identical over 8 bases. The germline V gene encodes CDR1 MGHRA and CDR2 YSYEKL. V lost 6 bases and J lost 6; bases outside the gene matches: 7. The CDR3 is 14 residues long. The CDR3 sequence: CASRRQGSRNEQFF. DNA for the CDR3: TGCGCCAGCAGACGACAGGGGAGTCGCAATGAGCAGTTCTTC.

The chain couples TRBV4-1 to TRBJ2-7, with D perhaps matching TRBD1 or TRBD2 (5 bases each). V lost 1 base to trimming and J lost 6 bases, with 13 bases between them. The germline V gene encodes CDR1 MGHRA and CDR2 YSYEKL. The CDR3 totals 14 residues. The CDR3 spells CASSQGTQSGEQYV. The CDR3 nucleotides read TGCGCCAGCAGCCAAGGGACACAAAGCGGCGAGCAGTACGTC.

This chain uses TRBV24-1 with TRBJ1-5; no clear D. This CDR3 has 13 amino acids. The ends were cut back, 5 bases at V and 7 bases at J, with 11 bases in the middle. CDR1 KGHDR and CDR2 SFDVKD come from the germline V gene. As DNA, the CDR3 is TGTGCCACCAGTGCCCCGGGCGGACAGCCCCAGCATTTT. It encodes CATSAPGGQPQHF.

The sample holds a few counts of this clonotype. V and J are TRBV7-2 and TRBJ2-3; 9 bases line up with TRBD2. The germline CDR1 and CDR2 sequences are SGHTA and FQGNSA. CDR3 length: 16 amino acids. Losses at the gene ends were 5 bases for V and 1 base for J; bases not matched to a gene: 7. The CDR3 region has the DNA TGTGCCAGCAGCCTTAGGGAGCGGGGGGGCACAGATACGCAGTATTTT. As protein: CASSLRERGGTDTQYF.

A few counts support this clonotype. This chain uses TRBV5-1 with TRBJ1-6; tentatively, D is TRBD1 (6 bases). Germline V gene lookup returns CDR1 SGHRS and CDR2 YFSETQ. The CDR3 runs 15 residues. With 4 bases removed from V and 9 bases from J, the gap between germline ends came to 17 bases. The CDR3 loop is CASSLWSGASSPLHF. As DNA, the CDR3 is TGCGCCAGCAGCCTTTGGTCAGGGGCGAGTTCACCCCTCCACTTT.

This clonotype was recorded a few times. The chain joins TRBV4-3 to TRBJ2-5; TRBD1 agrees at 9 bases. Germline lookup yields CDR1 LGHNA and CDR2 YSLEER. The CDR3 covers 15 residues. Losses at the gene ends were 2 bases for V and 4 bases for J; bases not matched to a gene: 5. CDR3 in amino acids: CASSQRDRVAETQYF. In DNA, the CDR3 is TGCGCCAGCAGCCAACGGGACAGGGTGGCAGAGACCCAGTACTTC.

The chain employs TRBV7-9 and TRBJ1-1; D is ambiguous. The CDR3 is 13 amino acids. CDR1 is SEHNR, CDR2 FQNEAQ, per germline (reference sequence). Trimming pared 3 bases from V and 4 bases from J, leaving 9 bases between. The CDR3 DNA sequence: TGTGCCAGCAGCTTGGAGGGCTTCACTGAAGCTTTCTTT. This sequence encodes CASSLEGFTEAFF.

The chain uses TRBV7-8 and TRBJ1-4, with D unresolved. In germline, CDR1 is SGHVS, CDR2 FQNEAQ. This CDR3 comprises 12 residues. With 5 bases removed from V and 8 bases from J, the gap between germline ends came to 9 bases. DNA of the CDR3: TGTGCCAGCAGCAACCGGAGGGAAAAACTGTTTTTT. Translating gives CASSNRREKLFF.

This chain uses TRBV5-1 with TRBJ1-1; D might be TRBD1 (6 bases). This CDR3 is 14 amino acids long. Germline CDR1 and CDR2: SGHRS and YFSETQ. Trimming shortened V by 3 bases and J by 0 bases, and 9 bases separated the two germline ends. The CDR3 loop reads CASSSGTMNTEAFF. CDR3 DNA: TGCGCCAGCAGCTCAGGGACAATGAACACTGAAGCTTTCTTT.

The chain recombines TRBV5-4 with TRBJ1-2, with 8 positions matching TRBD1. Trimming cost V 4 bases and J 7 bases; bases outside gene matches: 6. The CDR3 spans 13 residues. The germline V gene has CDR1 SGHNT and CDR2 YYREEE (reference sequence). CDR3 coding DNA: TGTGCCAGCAGCCCGGACAGGGTTGGTGGCTACACCTTC. Residues: CASSPDRVGGYTF.

This CDR3 reads CASSRTGGYTEAFF. Here the CDR3 DNA reads TGTGCCAGCAGCCGGACAGGGGGTTATACTGAAGCTTTCTTT. The chain joins TRBV7-3 to TRBJ1-1, with 10 bases matching TRBD1. Germline values: CDR1 SGHTA, CDR2 FQGTGA. The CDR3 is made up of 14 amino acids. With 5 bases clipped from V and 5 bases from J, the junction kept 5 bases outside the gene matches.

This clonotype has more than one count but fewer than ten. The chain recombines TRBV7-2 with TRBJ2-5, with TRBD1 matching over 7 bases. Germline CDR1 and CDR2: SGHTA and FQGNSA. Trimming cost V 1 base and J 1 base; bases outside gene matches: 6. The CDR3 is 16 amino acids. DNA of the CDR3: TGTGCCAGCAGCTTAGTTGGGACAGCTAGCCAAGAGACCCAGTACTTC. Its translation is CASSLVGTASQETQYF.

This clonotype was seen more than once but under ten times. The chain has TRBV7-2 and TRBJ1-1; 9 nucleotides agree with TRBD1. The CDR3 consists of 14 residues. Germline trimming cut 5 bases from V and 3 bases from J; bases unmatched to any gene: 4. Germline CDR1 and CDR2: SGHTA and FQGNSA. CDR3 protein: CASSNRQGDTEAFF. The CDR3 nucleotides read TGTGCCAGCAGCAATCGACAGGGGGACACTGAAGCTTTCTTT.

The table lists this clonotype with a few counts. The J gene is TRBJ1-2, the V gene TRBV5-4, with a weak D call TRBD1 (5 bases). The germline V gene encodes CDR1 SGHNT and CDR2 YYREEE (reference sequence). Deletions cut 4 bases from V and 4 bases from J, with 17 bases between. The CDR3 runs to 15 residues. CDR3 DNA sequence: TGTGCCAGCAGCCGTACAGGTCGCCAATTCTATGGCTACACCTTC. Protein sequence: CASSRTGRQFYGYTF.

This clonotype was counted many times. This rearrangement joins TRBV12-3 or TRBV12-4 to TRBJ2-1; weak D call: TRBD2 (6 bases). The CDR3 is made up of 13 amino acids. V shed 7 bases and J shed 4 bases, with 11 bases lying between them. The CDR3 region has the DNA TGTGCCAGCAAGGAGGGAGATTACAATGAGCAGTTCTTC. This sequence encodes CASKEGDYNEQFF.

V usage is TRBV5-1 and J usage is TRBJ2-3; D gene uncertain. Germline CDR1 reads SGHRS; CDR2 reads YFSETQ. The V end was cut by 0 bases, the J end by 12 bases, with 14 bases between. The CDR3 is made up of 13 amino acids. The CDR3 protein is CASSLEAKPSQYF. The CDR3 bases are TGCGCCAGCAGCTTGGAGGCCAAACCCTCCCAGTATTTT.